This is a list of T cell receptor beta chains from one sample in a study of Ad26.COV2.S vaccination and SARS-CoV-2 variants. Repertoires were generated with immunoSEQ multiplex PCR, while TCRdb's copy carries only in-frame clones and drops some. The table records 300,000 to 400,000 clones, around 86% of them present only once. The sample here was peripheral blood, taken in a trial of Ad26.COV2.S vaccine versus placebo. The receptors derive from a person aged 18-60 years who received the Ad26.COV2.S COVID-19 vaccine or a placebo. CDR3s include the opening cysteine and the closing phenylalanine or tryptophan. Each record gives: D gene, J gene, V gene, clone size, CDR3 DNA, CDR3 protein. A D gene is named only where the DNA matches it firmly. Expanded clones get a size class; other rows say once, few or many, or leave the size out.

D: NA; J: TRBJ2-1; V: TRBV11-1; size: NA; DNA: TGTGCCAGCAGCTTAGCCGTGACTAGCTCCTACAATGAGCAGTTCTTC; CDR3: CASSLAVTSSYNEQFF
D: NA; J: TRBJ2-7; V: TRBV5-6; size: NA; DNA: TGTGCCAGCAGCTTGGGTCCGAGCTCCTACGAGCAGTACTTC; CDR3: CASSLGPSSYEQYF
D: NA; J: TRBJ1-1; V: TRBV4-1; size: once; DNA: TGCGCCAGCAGCCAAGGGGGGGGATATGGTGTCAACACTGAAGCTTTCTTT; CDR3: CASSQGGGYGVNTEAFF
D: TRBD1; J: TRBJ1-1; V: TRBV5-1; size: once; DNA: TGCGCCAGCAGCTGGGACAGGGGAAACACTGAAGCTTTCTTT; CDR3: CASSWDRGNTEAFF
D: NA; J: TRBJ2-7; V: TRBV4-1; size: NA; DNA: TGCGCCAGCAGCCAAGATCTTTCCACCGAGCAGTACTTC; CDR3: CASSQDLSTEQYF
D: NA; J: TRBJ2-7; V: TRBV4-2; size: few; DNA: TGTGCCACCAGCGGAACAGGGAGTGGCGAGCAGTACTTC; CDR3: CATSGTGSGEQYF
D: TRBD1; J: TRBJ2-2; V: TRBV14; size: NA; DNA: TGTGCCAGCAGCCAACCCACCCCCGGGACAGAGATAACCGGGGAGCTGTTTTTT; CDR3: CASSQPTPGTEITGELFF
D: NA; J: TRBJ1-4; V: TRBV12-3/TRBV12-4; size: NA; DNA: TGTGCCAGCAGCCCGGACCCAAATGAAAAACTGTTTTTT; CDR3: CASSPDPNEKLFF
D: TRBD1; J: TRBJ2-4; V: TRBV11-1; size: NA; DNA: TGTGCCAGCAGCTGGGGACAGGGTAAAAACATTCAGTACTTC; CDR3: CASSWGQGKNIQYF
D: NA; J: TRBJ2-1; V: TRBV24-1; size: NA; DNA: TGTGCCACCAGTTCGGGAGCGAACTACAATGAGCAGTTCTTC; CDR3: CATSSGANYNEQFF
D: NA; J: TRBJ1-3; V: TRBV18; size: NA; DNA: TGTGCCAGCTTCCCCAGCGGTGGGATCGCCTCTGGAAACACCATATATTTT; CDR3: CASFPSGGIASGNTIYF
D: NA; J: TRBJ1-2; V: TRBV5-4; size: NA; DNA: TGTGCCAGCAGTACCCGGGACATCTCAGCTGGCTACACCTTC; CDR3: CASSTRDISAGYTF
D: NA; J: TRBJ1-5; V: TRBV19; size: once; DNA: TGTGCCAGTAGTATAGAGACGGGAAGTTATAGCAATCAGCCCCAGCATTTT; CDR3: CASSIETGSYSNQPQHF
D: NA; J: TRBJ2-2; V: TRBV5-4; size: NA; DNA: TGTGCCAGCAGCTTCGGCGGGGAGCTGTTTTTT; CDR3: CASSFGGELFF
D: NA; J: TRBJ1-4; V: TRBV4-1; size: once; DNA: TGCGCCAGCAGGCAGAGGGCGGTTGGCGGTGAAAAACTGTTTTTT; CDR3: CASRQRAVGGEKLFF
D: NA; J: TRBJ2-7; V: TRBV11-2; size: NA; DNA: TGTGCCAGCAGCTTAGGTTATATAGGAGGGACCTACGAGCAGTACTTC; CDR3: CASSLGYIGGTYEQYF
D: NA; J: TRBJ2-3; V: TRBV30; size: NA; DNA: TGTGCCTGGAGTCACGGCAGCACAGATACGCAGTATTTT; CDR3: CAWSHGSTDTQYF
D: NA; J: TRBJ2-1; V: TRBV30; size: NA; DNA: TGTGCCTGGAGTGTAAGGTCGGCCGCCGCGGGGTTCTTC; CDR3: CAWSVRSAAAGFF
D: NA; J: TRBJ1-5; V: TRBV3-1/TRBV3-2; size: NA; DNA: TGTGCCAGCAGCCAAGGATCAGGGAATCAGCCCCAGCATTTT; CDR3: CASSQGSGNQPQHF
D: NA; J: TRBJ2-7; V: TRBV27; size: NA; DNA: TGTGCCAGCAGTAGGGGAAGGGAGCAGTACTTC; CDR3: CASSRGREQYF
D: NA; J: TRBJ1-1; V: TRBV4-1; size: NA; DNA: TGCGCCAGCAGCCAAGAAAGGGGTTACAACACTGAAGCTTTCTTT; CDR3: CASSQERGYNTEAFF
D: NA; J: TRBJ1-4; V: TRBV30; size: NA; DNA: TGTGCCTCTACGGACAGTGTCGGTGAAAAACTGTTTTTT; CDR3: CASTDSVGEKLFF
D: TRBD2; J: TRBJ2-1; V: TRBV28; size: NA; DNA: TGTGCCAGCCGTATAGGACTAGATGGTGCTGAGCAGTTCTTC; CDR3: CASRIGLDGAEQFF
D: NA; J: TRBJ2-1; V: TRBV24-1; size: NA; DNA: TGTGCCACCAGTGATCGTGGCAATGAGCAGTTCTTC; CDR3: CATSDRGNEQFF
D: NA; J: TRBJ1-2; V: TRBV13; size: NA; DNA: TGTGCCAGCAGCTCCGTAATCCCTAACTATGGCTACACCTTC; CDR3: CASSSVIPNYGYTF
D: NA; J: TRBJ2-7; V: TRBV7-9; size: NA; DNA: TGTGCCAGCAGCTTAGATCTAGAGGGCACCTACGAGCAGTACTTC; CDR3: CASSLDLEGTYEQYF
D: TRBD2; J: TRBJ2-3; V: TRBV4-3; size: NA; DNA: TGCGCCAGCAGCCAAGTGCGTAGCGGGGCTGGAGATACGCAGTATTTT; CDR3: CASSQVRSGAGDTQYF
D: NA; J: TRBJ1-5; V: TRBV4-2; size: NA; DNA: TGTGCCAGCAGCCAGACGATGGGGGATCAGCCCCAGCATTTT; CDR3: CASSQTMGDQPQHF
D: NA; J: TRBJ2-5; V: TRBV15; size: NA; DNA: TGTGCCACCAGCAGAGATCCTCACCAAGAGACCCAGTACTTC; CDR3: CATSRDPHQETQYF
D: NA; J: TRBJ1-5; V: TRBV2; size: NA; DNA: TGTGCCAGCGTCGAACAGCAAGGGGGGCCCCAGCATTTT; CDR3: CASVEQQGGPQHF
D: NA; J: TRBJ1-1; V: TRBV15; size: NA; DNA: TGTGCCACCAGCAGAGACAGGGGCGAGAACACTGAAGCTTTCTTT; CDR3: CATSRDRGENTEAFF
D: NA; J: TRBJ1-1; V: TRBV7-9; size: NA; DNA: TGTGCCAGCAGCTTAGAGGCTCAGGGCCCTGAAGCTTTCTTT; CDR3: CASSLEAQGPEAFF
D: TRBD1; J: TRBJ1-3; V: TRBV3-1/TRBV3-2; size: NA; DNA: TGTGCCAGCAGTGCAGTGGCAGGGGGTGGAAACACCATATATTTT; CDR3: CASSAVAGGGNTIYF
D: NA; J: TRBJ1-1; V: TRBV5-8; size: NA; DNA: TGTGCCAGCAGCCGGACTGGGAACACTGAAGCTTTCTTT; CDR3: CASSRTGNTEAFF
D: NA; J: TRBJ1-2; V: TRBV6-5; size: once; DNA: TGTGCCAGCAGTTACTCTTTGGGAGGGCGAGGCTACACCTTC; CDR3: CASSYSLGGRGYTF
D: NA; J: TRBJ1-3; V: TRBV6-1; size: NA; DNA: TGTGCCAGCAGTGAAGCTTGGGGCCAGACTGGAAACACCATATATTTT; CDR3: CASSEAWGQTGNTIYF
D: NA; J: TRBJ2-1; V: TRBV7-3; size: NA; DNA: TGTGCCAGCAGCTTAAGCCCAACAAGCAATGAGCAGTTCTTC; CDR3: CASSLSPTSNEQFF